What follows describes a single T cell receptor (beta chain). Per the authors' pipeline: Cell counts per sample came from amplifying reference gene primers. Using immunoSEQ multiplex PCR, the repertoire was profiled, and TCRdb retains in-frame clones only, with some absent. V, J and clone size reflect that table, while D and trimming were determined from the DNA. The repertoire holds roughly 230,000 clones, with about 85% as singletons. The sample belongs to a study of blood T cell repertoires in COVID-19. Sequenced material: peripheral blood. The source is an elderly woman with acute or convalescent COVID-19.

The CDR3: CASGHGGGASNQPQHF. The CDR3 DNA follows: TGTGCTAGTGGCCACGGAGGGGGGGCGAGCAATCAGCCCCAGCATTTT. This sequence joins TRBV12-5 and TRBJ1-5; weak D call: TRBD1 (6 bases). The V gene's germline CDR1 is LGHNT and CDR2 FRNRAP. The CDR3 runs to 16 residues. V lost 6 bases and J 1 base, leaving 16 bases between the germline ends.